Detailed here is one T cell receptor beta chain. These data come from a study of blood T cell repertoires in COVID-19. Looking at the study overall: The United States, Italy and Spain provided the acute and convalescent COVID-19 samples. From T cells, B-cell-depleted T cells, or PBMCs came the material, which was cDNA or gDNA.

The CDR3 extends over 18 amino acids. V was clipped by 7 bases and J by 2 bases; unmatched bases: 15. The germline CDR1 and CDR2 sequences are SGHVS and FQNEAQ. One Seattle source followed patients from active infection through their disease course. Only in-frame clones appear in the TCRdb table, and some are missing; sequencing was by immunoSEQ multiplex PCR. The repertoire includes 120,000 to 150,000 clones, around 85% of them detected once, and approximately 8% sits in the top ten. The origin of this receptor is a woman aged 55-69 years with COVID-19, enrolled during active disease. Material for sequencing was peripheral blood. This chain uses TRBV7-8 with TRBJ2-3; 10 bases agree with TRBD2. This CDR3 reads CASTTSGASWSPTDTQYF. CDR3 in DNA: TGTGCCAGCACAACTAGCGGGGCGTCGTGGAGTCCCACAGATACGCAGTATTTT.